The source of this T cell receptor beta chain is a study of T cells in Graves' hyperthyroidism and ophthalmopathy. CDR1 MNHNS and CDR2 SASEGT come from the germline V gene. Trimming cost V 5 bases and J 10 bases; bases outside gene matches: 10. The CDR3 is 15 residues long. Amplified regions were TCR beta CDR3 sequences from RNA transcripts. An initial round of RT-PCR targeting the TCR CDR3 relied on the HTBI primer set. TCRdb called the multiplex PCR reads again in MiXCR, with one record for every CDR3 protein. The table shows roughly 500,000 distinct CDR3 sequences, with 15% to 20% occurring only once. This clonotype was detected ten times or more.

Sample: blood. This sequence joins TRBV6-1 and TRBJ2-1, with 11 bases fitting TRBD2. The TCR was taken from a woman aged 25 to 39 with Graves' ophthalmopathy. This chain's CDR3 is CASSFSGRALKEQFF. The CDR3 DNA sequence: TGTGCCAGCAGTTTTAGCGGGAGGGCCTTGAAGGAGCAGTTCTTC.